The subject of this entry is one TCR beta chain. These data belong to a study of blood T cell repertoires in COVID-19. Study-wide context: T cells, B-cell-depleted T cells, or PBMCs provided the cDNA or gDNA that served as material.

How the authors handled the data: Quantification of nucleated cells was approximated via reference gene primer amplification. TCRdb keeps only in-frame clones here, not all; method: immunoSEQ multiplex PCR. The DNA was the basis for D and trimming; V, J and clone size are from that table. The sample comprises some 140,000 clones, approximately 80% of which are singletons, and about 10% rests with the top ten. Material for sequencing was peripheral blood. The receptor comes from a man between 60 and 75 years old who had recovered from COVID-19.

CDR3 nucleotides: TGTGCCAGCAGCAAGAGACTAGTTCCCGGGGAGCTGTTTTTT. It specifies CASSKRLVPGELFF. This chain uses TRBV3-1 (or the pseudogene TRBV3-2) with TRBJ2-2, with D possibly being TRBD2 (6 bases). The CDR3 runs 14 residues. Germline CDR1 LGHDT, CDR2 YNNKEL (reference sequence). Trimming shortened V by 5 bases and J by 6 bases, and 13 bases separated the two germline ends.